The 4 T cell receptor beta chains reported below all come from one sample, sequenced in a study of cytomegalovirus exposure and HLA in healthy donors. This PCR relied on a set of 60 Vbeta primers and 13 Jbeta primers. The table came from immunoSEQ multiplex PCR; TCRdb's copy has only in-frame clones and leaves some out. The data contain about 150,000 clones, around four fifths of them seen just once; the ten biggest clones take up around 4.8%. Sample: PBMCs. The receptors come from a man aged 25-40 years in good health.

This chain links TRBV12-5 with TRBJ2-5, with a tentative D call TRBD2 (6 bases). CDR1 is LGHNT and CDR2 is FRNRAP in the germline V gene. V lost 6 bases and J 1 base, leaving 9 bases between the germline ends. This CDR3 region has 13 residues. The CDR3 DNA reads TGTGCTAGTGGACGGGACTTCCAAGAGACCCAGTACTTC. Translated: CASGRDFQETQYF.

The chain has TRBV4-2 and TRBJ2-3; the match to TRBD2 covers 7 bases. CDR1 LGHNA and CDR2 YNFKEQ come from the germline V gene. J lost 2 bases, V lost 4 bases, and 9 bases had no gene match. The CDR3 runs 16 residues. The CDR3, as DNA: TGTGCCAGCAGCCCTGCTAGCGGCAGTACCACAGATACGCAGTATTTT. Translation: CASSPASGSTTDTQYF.

The CDR3 reads CSVEVDRDEQFF. In DNA, the CDR3 is TGCAGCGTTGAAGTGGACAGGGATGAGCAGTTCTTC. This chain links TRBV29-1 with TRBJ2-1; 8 bases are a match to TRBD1. The junction had 1 base not matched to a gene; V was cut back by 1 base and J by 8 bases. Germline V CDR1 and CDR2: SQVTM, ANQGSEA. The CDR3 is made up of 12 amino acids.

This rearrangement joins TRBV6-1 to TRBJ2-1; D may be TRBD2 (6 bases). V lost 5 bases to trimming and J lost 3 bases, with 11 bases between them. This CDR3 region has 14 residues. The germline gives CDR1 MNHNS, CDR2 SASEGT. The CDR3: CASSPPSDYNEQFF. The CDR3 region has the DNA TGTGCCAGCAGTCCCCCTAGCGACTACAATGAGCAGTTCTTC.